What follows describes a single T cell receptor beta chain. What it binds is unknown. The protocol was immunoSEQ multiplex PCR, while the TCRdb copy is restricted to in-frame clones and leaves out a portion. The repertoire consists of around 250,000 clones, with 90% occurring once and the leading ten covering around 0.34%. This specimen belongs to a study of cytomegalovirus exposure and HLA in healthy donors. General study results and limits: Reports indicated that the classifier achieved high specificity and sensitivity in diagnosing cytomegalovirus status. Cytomegalovirus-associated status was assigned to some 160 TCR beta chains. In vitro confirmation showed a few CMV-associated chains to be CMV antigen specific. The dataset shows that most TCR sequences were rare, while some public TCRs occurred in many donors.

The CDR3 length is 15 residues. Trimming removed 3 bases from V and 7 bases from J, with 15 bases in between. In germline, CDR1 is SEHNR, CDR2 FQNEAQ (reference sequence). Sequenced: PBMCs. This receptor was taken from a woman between 18 and 29 years old in good health and CMV-seronegative. The gene calls are TRBV7-9 and TRBJ1-4, with a tentative D call TRBD1 (6 bases). This chain's CDR3 is CASSFTVQGSEKLFF. CDR3 bases: TGTGCCAGCAGCTTTACGGTCCAGGGGAGTGAAAAACTGTTTTTT.